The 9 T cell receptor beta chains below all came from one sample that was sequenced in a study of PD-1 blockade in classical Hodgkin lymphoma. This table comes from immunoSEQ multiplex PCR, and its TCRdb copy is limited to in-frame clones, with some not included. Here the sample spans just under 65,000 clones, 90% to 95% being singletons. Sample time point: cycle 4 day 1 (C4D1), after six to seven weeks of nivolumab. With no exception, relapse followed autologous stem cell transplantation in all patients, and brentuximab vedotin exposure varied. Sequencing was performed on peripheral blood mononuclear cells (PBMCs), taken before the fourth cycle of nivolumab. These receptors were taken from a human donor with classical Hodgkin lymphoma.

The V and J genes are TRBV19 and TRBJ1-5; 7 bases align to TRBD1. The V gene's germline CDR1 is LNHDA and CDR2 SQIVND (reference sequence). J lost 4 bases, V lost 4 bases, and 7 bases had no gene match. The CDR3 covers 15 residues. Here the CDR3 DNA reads TGTGCCAGTAGTACTCGACAGGGCCCAAATCAGCCCCAGCATTTT. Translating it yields CASSTRQGPNQPQHF.

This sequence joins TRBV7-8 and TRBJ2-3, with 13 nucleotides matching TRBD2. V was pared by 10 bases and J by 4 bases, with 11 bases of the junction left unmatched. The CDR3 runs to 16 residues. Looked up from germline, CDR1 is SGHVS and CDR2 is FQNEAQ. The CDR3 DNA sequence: TGTGCCATTACGAATATTGGACTAGCGGGAGCAGATACGCAGTATTTT. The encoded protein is CAITNIGLAGADTQYF.

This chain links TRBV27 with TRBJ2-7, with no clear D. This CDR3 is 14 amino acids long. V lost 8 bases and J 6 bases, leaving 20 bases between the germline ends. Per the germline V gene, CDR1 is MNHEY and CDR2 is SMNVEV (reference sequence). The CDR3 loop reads CASAPVSKWAEQYF. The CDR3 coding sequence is TGTGCCAGCGCCCCGGTGTCAAAGTGGGCCGAGCAGTACTTC.

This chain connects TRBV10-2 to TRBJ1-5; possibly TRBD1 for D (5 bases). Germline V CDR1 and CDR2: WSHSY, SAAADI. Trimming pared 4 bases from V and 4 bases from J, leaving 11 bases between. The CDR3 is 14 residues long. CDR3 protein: CASSGPGLNQPQHF. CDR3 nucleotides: TGCGCCAGCAGTGGGCCAGGGTTGAATCAGCCCCAGCATTTT.

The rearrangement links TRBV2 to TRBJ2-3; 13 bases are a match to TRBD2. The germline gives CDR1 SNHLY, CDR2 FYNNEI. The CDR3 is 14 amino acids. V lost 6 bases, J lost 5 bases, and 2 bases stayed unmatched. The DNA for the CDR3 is TGTGCCAGCAGACTAGCGGGGGGGCGAGATACGCAGTATTTT. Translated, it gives CASRLAGGRDTQYF.

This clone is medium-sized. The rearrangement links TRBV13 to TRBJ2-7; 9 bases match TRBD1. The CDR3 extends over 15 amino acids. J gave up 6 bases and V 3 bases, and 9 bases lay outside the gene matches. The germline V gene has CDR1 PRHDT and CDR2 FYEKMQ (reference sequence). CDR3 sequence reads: CASSLAGQGSREQYF. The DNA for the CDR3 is TGTGCCAGCAGCTTGGCCGGACAGGGGTCCCGCGAGCAGTACTTC.

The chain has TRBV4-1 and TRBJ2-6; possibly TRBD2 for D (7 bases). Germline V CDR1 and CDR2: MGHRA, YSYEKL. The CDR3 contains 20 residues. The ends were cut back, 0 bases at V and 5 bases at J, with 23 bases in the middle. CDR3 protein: CASSQESLGGGYFWANVLTF. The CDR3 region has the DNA TGCGCCAGCAGCCAAGAATCCCTCGGCGGGGGCTATTTTTGGGCCAACGTCCTGACTTTC.

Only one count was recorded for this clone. DNA of the CDR3: TGTGCCAGCAGCTTAATGTTCCCCAACGGCTACACCTTC. The encoded protein is CASSLMFPNGYTF. The rearrangement links TRBV7-2 to TRBJ1-2, with D hard to call. Trimming removed 2 bases at V and 8 bases at J, with 12 bases between. This CDR3 has 13 amino acids. The V gene's germline CDR1 is SGHTA and CDR2 FQGNSA.

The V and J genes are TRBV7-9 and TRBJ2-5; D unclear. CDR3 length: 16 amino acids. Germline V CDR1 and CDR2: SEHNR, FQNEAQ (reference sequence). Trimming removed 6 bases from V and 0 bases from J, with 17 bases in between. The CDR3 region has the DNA TGTGCCAGCAGGCCAGAAGGACCCCCGTACCAAGAGACCCAGTACTTC. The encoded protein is CASRPEGPPYQETQYF. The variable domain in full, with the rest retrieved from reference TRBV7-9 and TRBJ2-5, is DTGVSQNPRHKITKRGQNVTFRCDPISEHNRLYWYRQTLGQGPEFLTYFQNEAQLEKSRLLSDRFSAERPKGSFSTLEIQRTEQGDSAMYLCASRPEGPPYQETQYFGPGTRLLVL.